Given below is one T cell receptor (beta chain) in context. What it binds is unknown. Between the trimmed V and J ends, which lost 0 bases and 0 bases, there was a span of 15 bases. This CDR3 region has 16 residues. Germline V lookup: CDR1 DFQATT, CDR2 SNEGSKA (reference sequence). TCRdb recomputed calls from the RACE reads with MiXCR, one row per CDR3 protein. Among 350,000 to 400,000 distinct CDR3 sequences listed, nearly 6.5% were seen once. This entry comes from a study of human T cells and chemical hapten exposure. The time point: patch test 2, 6 weeks after DPC sensitization. Specified treatment: therapeutic diphenylcyclopropenone sensitization with weekly scalp DPC. Study-level results: Expanded TCRs were compared with controls, and the expanded TCRs formed significantly more large CDR3 similarity clusters.

The sequence was collected from a woman between 18 and 30 years old with alopecia areata. Some clones in this sample may be carry-over from other donors' samples. Sample: whole blood, taken in connection with sensitization to the hapten diphenylcyclopropenone (DPC). The V call is TRBV20-1, the J call TRBJ2-7; D not certain. CDR3 amino acids: CSARDPMGNLSYEQYF. For the CDR3, the DNA is TGCAGTGCTAGAGATCCGATGGGCAATCTCTCCTACGAGCAGTACTTC.